The 21 T cell receptor beta chains reported below all come from one sample, sequenced in a study of blood T cells in healthy people across ages. For the second PCR, which ran for roughly 6 to 11 cycles, a sample-barcoded 5' primer and a J-beta primer mix were used. TCRdb itself ran the 5' RACE reads through MiXCR, one entry per CDR3 protein. This sample yields roughly 900,000 distinct CDR3 sequences, of which under 50% are seen a single time; around 15% belongs to the top ten. Specimen: blood. The receptor source for this set is a young man in good health.

The V call is TRBV29-1, the J call TRBJ2-5; maybe TRBD1 (5 bases). The germline V gene encodes CDR1 SQVTM and CDR2 ANQGSEA. The CDR3 contains 12 residues. The CDR3: CSLGVGRETQYF. As DNA, the CDR3 is TGCAGTCTAGGGGTGGGGCGGGAGACCCAGTACTTC.

A note on this clonotype: This may arise from a read error, as a much more abundant clone is one base away. The rearrangement joins TRBV7-9 to TRBJ2-6, with D unclear. CDR1 is SEHNR, CDR2 FQNEAQ, per germline (reference sequence). CDR3 length equals 17 residues. The CDR3 protein is CASSLARSASGVNVLTF. The CDR3 DNA is TGTGCCAGCAGCTTAGCGCGCAGTGCCTCTGGGGTCAACGTCCTGACTTTC.

This clonotype has only one observation. The chain couples TRBV12-3 or TRBV12-4 to TRBJ2-4; 9 bases are a match to TRBD2. This CDR3 region has 16 residues. The trim removed 6 bases at V and 13 bases at J, leaving 19 bases unmatched. The CDR3 reads CASSQSGGTFYNEQYF. In nucleotides, the CDR3 is TGTGCCAGCAGCCAGAGCGGGGGGACCTTCTACAATGAGCAGTACTTC.

The CDR3 sequence: CASSPPRGGGTDTQYF. The CDR3 DNA follows: TGTGCCAGCTCACCCCCTCGGGGCGGGGGAACAGATACGCAGTATTTT. The gene calls are TRBV18 and TRBJ2-3, with 7 bases fitting TRBD2. CDR3 length: 16 amino acids. The junction had 9 bases not matched to a gene; V was cut back by 3 bases and J by 3 bases. CDR1 is KGHSH, CDR2 LQKENI, per germline.

This clonotype was seen more than once but under ten times. This rearrangement joins TRBV20-1 to TRBJ1-5, with D perhaps matching TRBD1 (5 bases). Germline V lookup: CDR1 DFQATT, CDR2 SNEGSKA (reference sequence). The CDR3 sequence is 17 residues long. Trimming pared 3 bases from V and 5 bases from J, leaving 23 bases between. This chain's CDR3 is CSARDMVGVIRDQPQHF. CDR3 DNA sequence: TGCAGTGCTAGGGATATGGTGGGGGTAATTAGGGATCAGCCCCAGCATTTT.

The rearrangement uses TRBV11-1 and TRBJ2-3, with no clear D. Trimming pared 5 bases from V and 1 base from J, leaving 16 bases between. Germline V gene lookup returns CDR1 SGHAT and CDR2 FQDESV (reference sequence). The CDR3 sequence is 16 residues long. The CDR3 region has the DNA TGTGCCAGCAGCCCAAGGAACAACTACCGCACAGATACGCAGTATTTT. Translated, it gives CASSPRNNYRTDTQYF.

The chain links TRBV10-3 to TRBJ1-2; D call uncertain. The CDR3 loop spans 16 amino acids. With 0 bases removed from V and 1 base from J, the gap between germline ends came to 12 bases. Germline V gene data show CDR1 as ENHRY and CDR2 as SYGVKD. The CDR3 bases are TGTGCCATCAGTGAGTCGGGCAGGCTAAATAACTATGGCTACACCTTC. This translates into CAISESGRLNNYGYTF.

This clonotype occurred once. The chain combines TRBV25-1 with TRBJ2-4; weak D call: TRBD1 (5 bases). The DNA end favors TRBJ2-7, so the J call may be wrong. Germline V CDR1 and CDR2: MGHDK, SYGVNS. The CDR3 spans 14 residues. The CDR3 DNA reads TGTGCCAGCAGGGAACAGGACACAACCTACGAGCAGTACTTC. Amino acid sequence: CASREQDTTYEQYF.

This clonotype was recorded a few times. The chain recombines TRBV14 with TRBJ2-7, with D uncertain. Trimming removed 3 bases from V and 2 bases from J, with 11 bases in between. CDR1 SGHDN and CDR2 FVKESK come from the germline V gene. This CDR3 comprises 14 residues. The CDR3 bases are TGTGCCAGCAGCCACCCGCGCCAGCCCTACGAGCAGTACTTC. It yields the protein CASSHPRQPYEQYF.

V gene TRBV5-1 combines with J gene TRBJ2-7; 7 bases map to TRBD1. The V segment lost 4 bases and the J segment 3 bases; nucleotides outside the gene matches: 7. The CDR3 has 14 residues. Germline assignment: CDR1 SGHRS and CDR2 YFSETQ. This CDR3 is CASSEDRALYEQYF. The DNA for the CDR3 is TGCGCCAGCAGCGAAGACAGGGCGCTCTACGAGCAGTACTTC.

In DNA, the CDR3 is TGTGCCAGCAGTTATACTAGAGCCTTCGACGAGCAGTACTTC. Translating gives CASSYTRAFDEQYF. The rearrangement links TRBV27 to TRBJ2-4, with D perhaps matching TRBD2 (5 bases). The end of the DNA fits TRBJ2-7 better, so the J call may be wrong. The germline gives CDR1 MNHEY, CDR2 SMNVEV (reference sequence). CDR3 length equals 14 residues.

The V gene is TRBV19, the J gene TRBJ2-7, with D maybe TRBD1 (6 bases). Trimming stripped 3 bases from V and 3 bases from J, with 6 bases between. Germline V gives CDR1 LNHDA, CDR2 SQIVND (reference sequence). The CDR3 spans 12 residues. The CDR3 bases are TGTGCCAGTAGTATGGACAGCTACGAGCAGTACTTC. It codes for CASSMDSYEQYF.

CDR3 sequence: CASSLEETGCGYTF. The CDR3 DNA reads TGTGCCAGCAGCTTAGAGGAGACAGGGTGTGGCTACACCTTC. The chain carries TRBV7-9 and TRBJ1-2; 7 bases agree with TRBD1. Germline V gene sequence: CDR1 SEHNR, CDR2 FQNEAQ (reference sequence). The CDR3 has 14 residues. J gave up 7 bases and V 1 base, and 6 bases lay outside the gene matches.

V usage is TRBV29-1 and J usage is TRBJ2-4, with D tentatively TRBD2 (5 bases). The CDR3 has 14 amino acids. Germline assignment: CDR1 SQVTM and CDR2 ANQGSEA. The V end was cut by 7 bases, the J end by 0 bases, with 13 bases between. The CDR3 nucleotides read TGCAGCGCCGCCCCGGGATTAGCCAAAAACATTCAGTACTTC. This translates into CSAAPGLAKNIQYF.

This chain links TRBV5-1 with TRBJ2-1, with 8 bases fitting TRBD1. V shed 4 bases, J shed 9 bases, and the junction held 6 bases outside the gene matches. The CDR3 length is 13 residues. Germline CDR1 is SGHRS and CDR2 is YFSETQ. Written as DNA, the CDR3 is TGCGCCAGCAGCCACGGACAGGGTAGTGAGCAGTTCTTC. The encoded protein is CASSHGQGSEQFF.

This clonotype was recorded a few times. This chain connects TRBV12-3 or TRBV12-4 to TRBJ2-2; 10 nucleotides agree with TRBD2. V lost 5 bases, J lost 4 bases, and 7 bases stayed unmatched. The CDR3 extends over 16 amino acids. CDR3 bases: TGTGCCAGCAGTAGGACTAGCGGCTTTACCACCGGGGAGCTGTTTTTT. Translation gives CASSRTSGFTTGELFF.

This sequence joins TRBV6-5 and TRBJ1-4; D may be TRBD1 (6 bases). Germline-derived CDR1 and CDR2 are MNHEY and SVGAGI. This CDR3 spans 12 amino acids. Deletions cut 7 bases from V and 7 bases from J, with 10 bases between. The CDR3: CASTGGGEKLFF. The CDR3 bases are TGTGCCAGCACGGGGGGCGGTGAAAAACTGTTTTTT.

The chain carries TRBV3-1 and TRBJ2-6; D is perhaps TRBD2 (6 bases). V was trimmed by 3 bases and J by 0 bases, leaving 9 bases between them. The CDR3 spans 16 residues. Per the germline V gene, CDR1 is LGHDT and CDR2 is YNNKEL (reference sequence). The CDR3 DNA sequence: TGTGCCAGCAGCCATGGGGGGTACTCTGGGGCCAACGTCCTGACTTTC. Amino acids: CASSHGGYSGANVLTF. Full variable domain (missing parts from reference TRBV3-1 and TRBJ2-6): DTAVSQTPKYLVTQMGNDKSIKCEQNLGHDTMYWYKQDSKKFLKIMFSYNNKELIINETVPNRFSPKSPDKAHLNLHINSLELGDSAVYFCASSHGGYSGANVLTFGAGSRLTVL.

The chain is built from TRBV12-3 or TRBV12-4 and TRBJ2-1; the match to TRBD2 covers 10 bases. V lost 5 bases, J lost 9 bases, and 7 bases stayed unmatched. The CDR3 totals 14 residues. The CDR3 coding sequence is TGTGCCAGCAGTGATCCGGGACTAGCGACTGAGCAGTTCTTC. Protein product: CASSDPGLATEQFF.

About this clonotype: An end of the junction differs from the germline gene, which may be a read error. The chain combines TRBV7-7 with TRBJ2-7, with D maybe TRBD1 (6 bases). Germline V gene lookup returns CDR1 SSHAT and CDR2 FNYEAQ (reference sequence). This CDR3 spans 15 amino acids. CDR3 coding DNA: TGTGCTAGCAGCTTAGAGACAGGCAGCTCCTACGAGCAGTACTTC. Translation: CASSLETGSSYEQYF.

A word on this clonotype: Mismatch with germline at one junction end may stem from a read error. The chain combines TRBV7-9 with TRBJ2-5; 10 bases fit TRBD1. The CDR3 loop spans 13 amino acids. The germline V gene has CDR1 SEHNR and CDR2 FQNEAQ (reference sequence). CDR3 nucleotides: TGTGCCAGCAGCCCGACAGGGGGCGAGACCCCGTACTTC. Its protein is CASSPTGGETPYF.